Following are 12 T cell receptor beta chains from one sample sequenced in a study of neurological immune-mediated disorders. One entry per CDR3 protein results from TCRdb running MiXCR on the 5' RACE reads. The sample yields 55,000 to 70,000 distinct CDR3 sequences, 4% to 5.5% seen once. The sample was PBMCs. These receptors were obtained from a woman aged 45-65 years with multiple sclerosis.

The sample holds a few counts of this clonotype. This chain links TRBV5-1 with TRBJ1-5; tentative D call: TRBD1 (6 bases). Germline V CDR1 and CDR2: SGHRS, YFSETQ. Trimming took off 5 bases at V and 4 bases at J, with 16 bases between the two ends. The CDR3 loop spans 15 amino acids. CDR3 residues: CASRAKGGGNQPQHF. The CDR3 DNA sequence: TGCGCCAGCAGGGCAAAGGGGGGAGGGAATCAGCCCCAGCATTTT. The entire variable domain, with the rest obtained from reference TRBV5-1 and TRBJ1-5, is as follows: KAGVTQTPRYLIKTRGQQVTLSCSPISGHRSVSWYQQTPGQGLQFLFEYFSETQRNKGNFPGRFSGRQFSNSRSEMNVSTLELGDSALYLCASRAKGGGNQPQHFGDGTRLSIL.

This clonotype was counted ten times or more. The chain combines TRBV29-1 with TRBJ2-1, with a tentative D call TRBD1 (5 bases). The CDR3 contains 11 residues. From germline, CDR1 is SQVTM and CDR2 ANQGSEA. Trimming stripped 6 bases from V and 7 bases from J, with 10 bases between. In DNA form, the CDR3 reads TGCAGCGTGGGGAAGGGGAATGAGCAGTTCTTC. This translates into CSVGKGNEQFF.

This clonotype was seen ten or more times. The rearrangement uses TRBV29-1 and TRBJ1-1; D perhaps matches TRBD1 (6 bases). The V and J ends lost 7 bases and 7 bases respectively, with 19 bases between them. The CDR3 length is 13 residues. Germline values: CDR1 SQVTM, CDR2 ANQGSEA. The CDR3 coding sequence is TGCAGCGGGAATACAGGGACAATTAGTGAAGCTTTCTTT. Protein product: CSGNTGTISEAFF.

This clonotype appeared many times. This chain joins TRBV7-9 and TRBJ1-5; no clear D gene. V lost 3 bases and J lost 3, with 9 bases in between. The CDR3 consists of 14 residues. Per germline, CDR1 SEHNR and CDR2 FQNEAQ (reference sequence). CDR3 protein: CASSLAGINQPQHF. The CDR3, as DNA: TGTGCCAGCAGCTTGGCAGGAATCAATCAGCCCCAGCATTTT.

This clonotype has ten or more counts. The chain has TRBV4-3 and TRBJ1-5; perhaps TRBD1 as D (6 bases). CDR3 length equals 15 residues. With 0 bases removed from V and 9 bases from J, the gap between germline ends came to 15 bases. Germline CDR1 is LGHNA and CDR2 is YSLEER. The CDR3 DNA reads TGCGCCAGCAGCCAAGATCGGGGGGCCAGTCGGCCCCAGCATTTT. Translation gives CASSQDRGASRPQHF.

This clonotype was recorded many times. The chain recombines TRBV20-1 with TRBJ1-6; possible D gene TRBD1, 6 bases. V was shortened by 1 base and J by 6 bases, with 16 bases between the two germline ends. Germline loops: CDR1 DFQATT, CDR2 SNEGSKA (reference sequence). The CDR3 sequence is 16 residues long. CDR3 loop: CSARGGGLSINSPLHF. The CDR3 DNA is TGCAGTGCTAGAGGGGGGGGGCTGAGTATTAATTCACCCCTCCACTTT.

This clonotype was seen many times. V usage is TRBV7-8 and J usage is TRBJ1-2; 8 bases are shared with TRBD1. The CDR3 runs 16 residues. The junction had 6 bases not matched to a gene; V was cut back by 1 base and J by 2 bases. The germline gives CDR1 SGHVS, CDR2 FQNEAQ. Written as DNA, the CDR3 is TGTGCCAGCAGCTTAGAAAGGACAGGGCTCAACTATGGCTACACCTTC. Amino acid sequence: CASSLERTGLNYGYTF. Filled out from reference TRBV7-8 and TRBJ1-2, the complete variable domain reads GAGVSQSPRYKVAKRGQDVALRCDPISGHVSLFWYQQALGQGPEFLTYFQNEAQLDKSGLPSDRFFAERPEGSVSTLKIQRTQQEDSAVYLCASSLERTGLNYGYTFGSGTRLTVV.

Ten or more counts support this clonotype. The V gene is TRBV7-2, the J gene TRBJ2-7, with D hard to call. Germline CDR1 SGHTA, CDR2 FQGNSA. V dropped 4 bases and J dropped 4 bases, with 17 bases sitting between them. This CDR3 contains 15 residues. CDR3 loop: CASSYTTSSSYEQYF. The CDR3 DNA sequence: TGTGCCAGCAGCTATACGACTTCCTCTTCGTACGAGCAGTACTTC. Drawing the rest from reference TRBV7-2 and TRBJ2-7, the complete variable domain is GAGVSQSPSNKVTEKGKDVELRCDPISGHTALYWYRQSLGQGLEFLIYFQGNSAPDKSGLPSDRFSAERTGGSVSTLTIQRTQQEDSAVYLCASSYTTSSSYEQYFGPGTRLTVT.

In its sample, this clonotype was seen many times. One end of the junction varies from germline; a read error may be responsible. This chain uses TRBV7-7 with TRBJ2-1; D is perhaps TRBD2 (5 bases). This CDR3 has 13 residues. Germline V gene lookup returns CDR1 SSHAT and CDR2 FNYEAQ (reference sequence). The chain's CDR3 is CASSAEGYNEQFF. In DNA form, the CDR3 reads TGTGCTAGCAGCGCCGAGGGCTACAATGAGCAGTTCTTC. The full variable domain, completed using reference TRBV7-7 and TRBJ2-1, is GAGVSQSPRYKVTKRGQDVTLRCDPISSHATLYWYQQALGQGPEFLTYFNYEAQPDKSGLPSDRFSAERPEGSISTLTIQRTEQRDSAMYRCASSAEGYNEQFFGPGTRLTVL.

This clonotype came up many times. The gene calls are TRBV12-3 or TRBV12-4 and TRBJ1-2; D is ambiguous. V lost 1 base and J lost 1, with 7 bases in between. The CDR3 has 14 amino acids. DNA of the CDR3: TGTGCCAGCAGTTTAGGAGAGAGTAACTATGGCTACACCTTC. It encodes CASSLGESNYGYTF.

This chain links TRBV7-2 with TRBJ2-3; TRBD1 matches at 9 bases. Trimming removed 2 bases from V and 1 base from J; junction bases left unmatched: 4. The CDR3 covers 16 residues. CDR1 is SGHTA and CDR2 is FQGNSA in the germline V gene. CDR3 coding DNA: TGTGCCAGCAGCTTACAGACAGGGGGGGGCACAGATACGCAGTATTTT. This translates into CASSLQTGGGTDTQYF. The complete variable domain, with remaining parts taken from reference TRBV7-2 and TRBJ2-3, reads GAGVSQSPSNKVTEKGKDVELRCDPISGHTALYWYRQSLGQGLEFLIYFQGNSAPDKSGLPSDRFSAERTGGSVSTLTIQRTQQEDSAVYLCASSLQTGGGTDTQYFGPGTRLTVL.

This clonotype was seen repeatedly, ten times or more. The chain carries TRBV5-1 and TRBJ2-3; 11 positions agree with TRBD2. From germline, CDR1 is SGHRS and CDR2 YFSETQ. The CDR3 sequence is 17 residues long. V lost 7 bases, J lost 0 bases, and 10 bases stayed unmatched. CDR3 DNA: TGCGCCAGCCGTCGACTAGCGGGGCACGCTAGCACAGATACGCAGTATTTT. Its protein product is CASRRLAGHASTDTQYF. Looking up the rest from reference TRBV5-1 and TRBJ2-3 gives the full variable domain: KAGVTQTPRYLIKTRGQQVTLSCSPISGHRSVSWYQQTPGQGLQFLFEYFSETQRNKGNFPGRFSGRQFSNSRSEMNVSTLELGDSALYLCASRRLAGHASTDTQYFGPGTRLTVL.